This record concerns one T cell receptor beta chain sequence. Its specificity is unknown. These data come from a study of cytomegalovirus exposure and HLA in healthy donors. Findings of the study overall: Sequencing depth across donors, presence/absence analyses assumed, was roughly uniform.

The donors gave bone marrow, and they were healthy. The study ran its PCR with 60 Vbeta and 13 Jbeta primers. TCRdb's table, derived via immunoSEQ multiplex PCR, lists solely in-frame clones and lacks some. The sample's table shows some 70,000 clones. This receptor was obtained from a boy aged 5 to 17 in good health and CMV-seronegative. The specimen was PBMCs.

CDR3 residues: CAWSKGGAYEQYF. CDR3 bases: TGTGCCTGGAGTAAGGGGGGGGCCTACGAGCAGTACTTC. The rearrangement uses TRBV30 and TRBJ2-7; D is perhaps TRBD2 (7 bases). Germline CDR1 is GTSNPN and CDR2 is SVGIG (reference sequence). Trimming stripped 2 bases from V and 2 bases from J, with 10 bases between. The CDR3 has 13 residues.